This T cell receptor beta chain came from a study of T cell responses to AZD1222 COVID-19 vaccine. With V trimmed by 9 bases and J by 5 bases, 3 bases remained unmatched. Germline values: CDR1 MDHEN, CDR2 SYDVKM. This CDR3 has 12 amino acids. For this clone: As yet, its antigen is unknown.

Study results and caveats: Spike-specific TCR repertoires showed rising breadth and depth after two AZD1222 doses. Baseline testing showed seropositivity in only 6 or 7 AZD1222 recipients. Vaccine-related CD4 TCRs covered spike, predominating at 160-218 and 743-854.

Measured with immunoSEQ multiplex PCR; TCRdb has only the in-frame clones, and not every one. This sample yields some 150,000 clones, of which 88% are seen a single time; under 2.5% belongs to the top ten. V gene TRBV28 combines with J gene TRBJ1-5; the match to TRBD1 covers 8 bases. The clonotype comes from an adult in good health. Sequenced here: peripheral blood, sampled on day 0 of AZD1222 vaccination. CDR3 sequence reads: CASTGGDQPQHF. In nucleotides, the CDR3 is TGTGCCAGTACAGGGGGGGATCAGCCCCAGCATTTT.